Each of the 27 T cell receptor beta chains below was sequenced from the same sample in a study of T cell repertoires in cytomegalovirus infection. In TCRdb, the reads were re-called with MiXCR into one record per CDR3 protein. Here the sample spans just under 500,000 distinct CDR3 sequences, roughly a third being singletons. No antigen has been assigned to these receptors. The sample consisted of cultured PBMCs, taken from culture after CMV antigen stimulation. The origin of the receptors is a human donor in good health (CMV status not recorded). Some clones in this sample may be carry-over from other donors' samples.

CDR3 bases: TGCGCCAGCAGCCAAGACACCTCAGACCCCTACTATGGCTACACCTTC. Protein sequence: CASSQDTSDPYYGYTF. The chain couples TRBV4-1 to TRBJ1-2; D remains unclear. Germline CDR1 reads MGHRA; CDR2 reads YSYEKL. The V end lost 0 bases, the J end lost 3 bases, and 14 bases lay between the germline ends. The CDR3 is 16 amino acids.

The rearrangement joins TRBV28 to TRBJ2-1; no reliable D call. Germline CDR1 is MDHEN and CDR2 is SYDVKM. The CDR3 spans 11 residues. Trimming removed 6 bases at V and 10 bases at J, with 10 bases between. The CDR3 sequence: CASSPTREQFF. Here the CDR3 DNA reads TGTGCCAGCAGCCCGACGCGGGAGCAGTTCTTC.

The sample holds one count of this clonotype. The CDR3 DNA reads TGTGCCAGCAGCTTATCCGGGACACACTCCTACGAGCAGTACGTC. This codes for CASSLSGTHSYEQYV. J is TRBJ2-7 and V is TRBV7-8; D possibly corresponds to TRBD1 (6 bases). Trimming took 2 bases from V and 0 from J, leaving 11 bases between them. The CDR3 consists of 15 residues. Germline lookup yields CDR1 SGHVS and CDR2 FQNEAQ.

This chain connects TRBV19 to TRBJ1-4, with D uncertain. The CDR3 has 15 amino acids. Trimming left V 7 bases short and J 4 bases short, with 16 bases between. Germline lookup yields CDR1 LNHDA and CDR2 SQIVND (reference sequence). In DNA form, the CDR3 reads TGTGCCAGTACCCCTCAGATCCAGAATAATGAAAAACTGTTTTTT. Its translation: CASTPQIQNNEKLFF. Supplemented by reference TRBV19 and TRBJ1-4, the full variable domain reads DGGITQSPKYLFRKEGQNVTLSCEQNLNHDAMYWYRQDPGQGLRLIYYSQIVNDFQKGDIAEGYSVSREKKESFPLTVTSAQKNPTAFYLCASTPQIQNNEKLFFGSGTQLSVL.

V and J are TRBV5-1 and TRBJ2-1; 15 nucleotides line up with TRBD2. Germline V gene lookup returns CDR1 SGHRS and CDR2 YFSETQ. Trimming took 4 bases from V and 8 from J; bases not matched to a gene: 4. This CDR3 spans 15 amino acids. The CDR3 reads CASSTGLAGGDEQFF. The CDR3 nucleotides read TGCGCCAGCAGCACCGGACTAGCGGGAGGGGATGAGCAGTTCTTC.

This clonotype was observed a handful of times. The V and J genes are TRBV11-1 and TRBJ1-1, with D possibly being TRBD1 (6 bases). This CDR3 is 15 amino acids long. V was cut by 5 bases and J by 5 bases, with 18 bases left in between. Looked up from germline, CDR1 is SGHAT and CDR2 is FQDESV (reference sequence). In nucleotides, the CDR3 is TGTGCCAGCAGCCGCCGCCCAGGGGCAGGGACTGAAGCTTTCTTT. It is translated as CASSRRPGAGTEAFF.

The CDR3 loop reads CASSLTGKGSSPLHF. The CDR3 bases are TGTGCCAGCAGCTTGACAGGGAAGGGAAGTTCACCCCTCCACTTT. The chain has TRBV7-9 and TRBJ1-6, with 7 bases aligning to TRBD1. From germline, CDR1 is SEHNR and CDR2 FQNEAQ (reference sequence). With 3 bases clipped from V and 9 bases from J, the junction kept 8 bases outside the gene matches. The CDR3 is 15 residues long. Based on the CDR3 plus reference TRBV7-9 and TRBJ1-6, the full variable domain is DTGVSQNPRHKITKRGQNVTFRCDPISEHNRLYWYRQTLGQGPEFLTYFQNEAQLEKSRLLSDRFSAERPKGSFSTLEIQRTEQGDSAMYLCASSLTGKGSSPLHFGNGTRLTVT.

This rearrangement joins TRBV4-1 to TRBJ2-7, with a tentative D call TRBD2 (6 bases). This CDR3 contains 16 residues. V gave up 2 bases and J gave up 1 base, with 15 bases separating them. The germline gives CDR1 MGHRA, CDR2 YSYEKL. CDR3 DNA: TGCGCCAGCAGCCAACGAGGACTACGCCTATCCTACGAGCAGTACGTC. This encodes CASSQRGLRLSYEQYV.

The chain is built from TRBV7-9 and TRBJ1-6, with 9 bases that match TRBD1. Trimming removed 2 bases from V and 7 bases from J; junction bases left unmatched: 3. The CDR3 totals 15 residues. Germline CDR1 and CDR2: SEHNR and FQNEAQ (reference sequence). CDR3 residues: CASSLRTGANSPLHF. CDR3 nucleotide sequence: TGTGCCAGCAGCTTACGGACAGGGGCGAATTCACCCCTCCACTTT.

The chain employs TRBV20-1 and TRBJ2-1; D is undetermined. The CDR3 has 12 residues. Trimming left V 6 bases short and J 8 bases short, with 14 bases between. Germline V gene sequence: CDR1 DFQATT, CDR2 SNEGSKA (reference sequence). The CDR3 loop reads CSARFNRYEQFF. The CDR3, as DNA: TGCAGTGCCCGCTTTAACCGCTATGAGCAGTTCTTC.

This clonotype has a handful of counts. This chain links TRBV28 with TRBJ2-7; 12 bases match TRBD2. V shed 5 bases, J shed 3 bases, and the junction held 5 bases outside the gene matches. CDR1 is MDHEN, CDR2 SYDVKM, per germline. CDR3 length equals 15 residues. CDR3 coding DNA: TGTGCCAGCAGTCCCGGGACTAGCGGGTACTACGAGCAGTACGTC. Translation gives CASSPGTSGYYEQYV.

The CDR3 spells CASSVQGGNTEAFF. As DNA, the CDR3 is TGTGCCAGCAGCGTCCAGGGGGGGAACACTGAAGCTTTCTTT. V gene TRBV7-2 combines with J gene TRBJ1-1; 7 bases align to TRBD1. The CDR3 extends over 14 amino acids. After removal of 5 bases from V and 1 base from J, the junction contained 4 bases not matched to a gene. The germline gives CDR1 SGHTA, CDR2 FQGNSA.

The V gene is TRBV5-4, the J gene TRBJ1-5, with unresolved D. The CDR3 is 15 amino acids. Trimming took 4 bases from V and 0 from J, leaving 11 bases between them. The germline CDR1 and CDR2 sequences are SGHNT and YYREEE (reference sequence). CDR3 sequence reads: CASSDSPASNQPQHF. For the CDR3, the DNA is TGTGCCAGCAGCGACTCCCCGGCTAGCAATCAGCCCCAGCATTTT.

The chain has TRBV5-4 and TRBJ2-2; the D gene could be TRBD1 or TRBD2 (5 bases each). Looked up from germline, CDR1 is SGHNT and CDR2 is YYREEE (reference sequence). This CDR3 has 15 residues. The V end lost 0 bases, the J end lost 9 bases, and 15 bases lay between the germline ends. In DNA, the CDR3 is TGTGCCAGCAGCTTGGGTACTAGGGGCAAGAGGGAGCTGTTTTTT. This encodes CASSLGTRGKRELFF.

This clonotype was seen more than once but under ten times. This chain joins TRBV2 and TRBJ2-6; 7 bases line up with TRBD1. Germline V gene data show CDR1 as SNHLY and CDR2 as FYNNEI. The CDR3 totals 16 residues. V shed 5 bases, J shed 0 bases, and the junction held 4 bases outside the gene matches. The CDR3 DNA reads TGTGCCAGCAGTCGGGACAGTCACTCTGGGGCCAACGTCCTGACTTTC. It translates to CASSRDSHSGANVLTF.

This clonotype appeared a few times. This sequence joins TRBV7-2 and TRBJ1-5; D may be TRBD1 (5 bases). V dropped 5 bases and J dropped 4 bases, with 9 bases sitting between them. Germline CDR1 and CDR2: SGHTA and FQGNSA. CDR3 length: 13 residues. The CDR3 here is CASSPRQNQPQHF. CDR3 DNA: TGTGCCAGCAGCCCAAGACAGAATCAGCCCCAGCATTTT. Full variable domain (remainder filled in from reference TRBV7-2 and TRBJ1-5): GAGVSQSPSNKVTEKGKDVELRCDPISGHTALYWYRQSLGQGLEFLIYFQGNSAPDKSGLPSDRFSAERTGGSVSTLTIQRTQQEDSAVYLCASSPRQNQPQHFGDGTRLSIL.

A single count supports this clonotype. V is TRBV28 and J is TRBJ2-1; perhaps TRBD2 as D (6 bases). V gave up 3 bases and J gave up 5 bases, with 20 bases separating them. Germline values: CDR1 MDHEN, CDR2 SYDVKM. The CDR3 loop spans 17 amino acids. The CDR3 region is CASSFLLSGELNNEQFF. For the CDR3, the DNA is TGTGCCAGCAGTTTCCTCCTCTCGGGAGAACTAAACAATGAGCAGTTCTTC.

This clonotype turned up a few times. This chain links TRBV19 with TRBJ2-3; D is unresolved. Trimming pared 6 bases from V and 3 bases from J, leaving 13 bases between. This CDR3 region has 14 residues. Germline V gene lookup returns CDR1 LNHDA and CDR2 SQIVND (reference sequence). For the CDR3, the DNA is TGTGCCAGTAGGAGCCCCGCCTCTACAGATACGCAGTATTTT. It encodes CASRSPASTDTQYF.

This clonotype was recorded at least ten times. A junction boundary mismatches the germline segment, possibly from a read error. The chain employs TRBV6-1 and TRBJ2-5; D perhaps matches TRBD1 (5 bases). The length of the CDR3 is 14 residues. The germline V gene encodes CDR1 MNHNS and CDR2 SASEGT. The CDR3 region has the DNA TGCTCAGGGATGAGGAGAACCCACCAAGAGACCCAGTACTTC. Amino acid sequence: CSGMRRTHQETQYF.

Ten or more counts support this clonotype. This chain joins TRBV7-2 and TRBJ2-7, with TRBD2 identical over 12 bases. V lost 9 bases to trimming and J lost 5 bases; unmatched junction nucleotides: 5. This CDR3 is built from 13 residues. CDR1 SGHTA and CDR2 FQGNSA come from the germline V gene. The CDR3 loop is CASLAGGTHEQYF. The CDR3 nucleotides are TGTGCCAGTCTAGCGGGAGGGACCCACGAGCAGTACTTC.

This clonotype was detected many times. V gene TRBV7-2 combines with J gene TRBJ1-5; no firm D call. The CDR3 loop spans 12 amino acids. The V end lost 2 bases, the J end lost 7 bases, and 6 bases lay between the germline ends. The germline V gene encodes CDR1 SGHTA and CDR2 FQGNSA. The DNA of the CDR3 is TGTGCCAGCAGCTTAATTGACCAGCCCCAGCATTTT. Its protein product is CASSLIDQPQHF.

The DNA for the CDR3 is TGTGCCAGCAGCTTGGCCGGAGGGGGACATCTCTCTGGAAACACCATATATTTT. It yields the protein CASSLAGGGHLSGNTIYF. The rearrangement uses TRBV5-4 and TRBJ1-3, with a weak D call TRBD1 (6 bases). The CDR3 is 18 amino acids. With 0 bases removed from V and 0 bases from J, the gap between germline ends came to 16 bases. CDR1 is SGHNT, CDR2 YYREEE, per germline (reference sequence).

The chain is built from TRBV6-2 or TRBV6-3 and TRBJ1-1; D perhaps matches TRBD1 (5 bases). Germline CDR1 reads MNHEY; CDR2 reads SVGEGT. Trimming took off 5 bases at V and 2 bases at J, with 21 bases between the two ends. The CDR3 loop spans 17 amino acids. The chain's CDR3 is CASSPGTNSGLNTEAFF. The CDR3 DNA reads TGTGCCAGCAGTCCCGGGACTAACTCAGGCCTTAACACTGAAGCTTTCTTT.

This clonotype appeared a few times. The chain carries TRBV19 and TRBJ2-5; 9 bases line up with TRBD2. The CDR3 totals 16 residues. J lost 7 bases, V lost 5 bases, and 14 bases had no gene match. Germline V gene sequence: CDR1 LNHDA, CDR2 SQIVND (reference sequence). CDR3 residues: CASSFGGGAGGLTQYF. DNA of the CDR3: TGTGCCAGTAGTTTCGGAGGTGGAGCGGGAGGTCTGACCCAGTACTTC.

The V and J genes are TRBV19 and TRBJ2-1; TRBD2 agrees at 13 bases. There are 15 residues in the CDR3. Trimming at V came to 6 bases and at J to 4 bases, leaving 3 bases not matched to a gene. CDR1 is LNHDA, CDR2 SQIVND, per germline (reference sequence). CDR3 nucleotide sequence: TGTGCCAGTAGGACGGGACTAGCGGGATACAATGAGCAGTTCTTC. Its protein is CASRTGLAGYNEQFF.

This clonotype was seen many times. V is TRBV11-2 and J is TRBJ2-7; D ambiguous. The CDR3 has 13 amino acids. CDR1 and CDR2 from the germline V gene are SGHAT and FQNNGV. Trimming removed 2 bases from V and 1 base from J, with 6 bases in between. CDR3 in amino acids: CASSLRGSYEQYV. The CDR3 DNA follows: TGTGCCAGCAGCTTACGAGGATCCTACGAGCAGTACGTC.

The gene calls are TRBV3-1 and TRBJ1-1; 8 bases align to TRBD1. Trimming cost V 2 bases and J 4 bases; bases outside gene matches: 18. CDR1 LGHDT and CDR2 YNNKEL come from the germline V gene (reference sequence). This CDR3 spans 19 amino acids. The CDR3 here is CASSQRSPGGASLFTEAFF. CDR3 nucleotide sequence: TGTGCCAGCAGCCAAAGGTCTCCAGGGGGCGCCAGTTTATTCACTGAAGCTTTCTTT. Full variable domain (outside the CDR3, taken from reference TRBV3-1 and TRBJ1-1): DTAVSQTPKYLVTQMGNDKSIKCEQNLGHDTMYWYKQDSKKFLKIMFSYNNKELIINETVPNRFSPKSPDKAHLNLHINSLELGDSAVYFCASSQRSPGGASLFTEAFFGQGTRLTVV.